This entry features one T cell receptor beta chain sequence. Its binding antigen is unknown. No clone much larger than this one lies a single base away; base qualities are absent. The sample comes from a study of T cell changes during pregnancy in multiple sclerosis (dated by TCRdb to the late 2010s). Study-level background: The study looked at changes in the T cell repertoire across pregnancy in women with multiple sclerosis.

The method was the immunoSEQ multiplex PCR assay. What TCRdb holds here is the immuneACCESS table cut down to in-frame rearrangements. Part of the clones is not present; checked against another copy, under half of the missing clones reflect an unresolved V gene, and the others are unexplained. The sample table holds some 53,000 clones, of which roughly 92% were seen once. In total, the top ten clones hold 0.25% of the sample. The starting material was CD4+ T cells from peripheral blood mononuclear cells, obtained in the third trimester of pregnancy. This clonotype was obtained from a female donor with multiple sclerosis, enrolled in a pregnancy study.

The DNA sequence is given as TGTGCCAGCAGCTCCCGGGACATCGGTGAAAAACTGTTTTTT. It is translated as CASSSRDIGEKLFF. This chain is built from TRBV7-9 and TRBJ1-4, with a tentative D gene TRBD1 over 6 matching bases. CDR1 and CDR2, per the germline V gene (reference sequence), are SEHNR and FQNEAQ. V gives up 4 bases and J gives up 7 bases, and the segment between their germline ends measures 13 bases. The CDR3 spans 14 residues, from the cysteine through the phenylalanine. The only DNA kept is the CDR3, 42 bases in frame from the first base.